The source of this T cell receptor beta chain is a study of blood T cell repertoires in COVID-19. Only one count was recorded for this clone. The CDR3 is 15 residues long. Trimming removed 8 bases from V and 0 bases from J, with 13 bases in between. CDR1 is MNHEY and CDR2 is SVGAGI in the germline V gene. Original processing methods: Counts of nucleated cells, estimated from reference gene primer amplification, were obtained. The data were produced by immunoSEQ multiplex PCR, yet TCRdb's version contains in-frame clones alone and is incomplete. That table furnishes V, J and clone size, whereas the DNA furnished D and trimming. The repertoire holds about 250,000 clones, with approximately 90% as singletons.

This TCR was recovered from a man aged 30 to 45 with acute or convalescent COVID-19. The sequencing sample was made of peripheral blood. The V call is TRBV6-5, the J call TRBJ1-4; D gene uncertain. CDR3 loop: CASLPRLTTNEKLFF. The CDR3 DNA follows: TGTGCCAGCCTCCCCCGACTGACAACTAATGAAAAACTGTTTTTT.